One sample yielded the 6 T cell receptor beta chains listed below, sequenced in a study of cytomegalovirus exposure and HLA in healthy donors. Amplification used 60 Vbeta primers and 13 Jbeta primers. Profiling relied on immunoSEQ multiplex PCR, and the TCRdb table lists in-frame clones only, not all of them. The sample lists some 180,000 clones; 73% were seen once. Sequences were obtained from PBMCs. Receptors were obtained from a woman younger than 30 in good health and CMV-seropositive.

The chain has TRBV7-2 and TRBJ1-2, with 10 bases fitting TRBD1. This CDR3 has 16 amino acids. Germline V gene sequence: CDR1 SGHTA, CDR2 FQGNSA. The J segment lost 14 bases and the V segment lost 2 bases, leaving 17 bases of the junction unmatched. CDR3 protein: CASSLWESGQGPTRTF. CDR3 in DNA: TGTGCCAGCAGCTTATGGGAGTCGGGACAGGGGCCAACGAGAACCTTC.

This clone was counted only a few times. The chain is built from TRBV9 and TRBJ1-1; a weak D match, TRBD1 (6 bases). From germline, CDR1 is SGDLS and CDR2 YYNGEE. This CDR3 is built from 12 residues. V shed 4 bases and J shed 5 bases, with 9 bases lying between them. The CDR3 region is CASSRTGTEAFF. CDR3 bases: TGTGCCAGCAGCCGAACAGGGACTGAAGCTTTCTTT.

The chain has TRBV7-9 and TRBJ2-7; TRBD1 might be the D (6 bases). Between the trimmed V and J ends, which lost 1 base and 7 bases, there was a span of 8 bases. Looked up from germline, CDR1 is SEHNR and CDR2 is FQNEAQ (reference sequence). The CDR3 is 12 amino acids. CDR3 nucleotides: TGTGCCAGCAGCTTAGACAGGGTGGAGCAGTACTTC. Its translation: CASSLDRVEQYF.

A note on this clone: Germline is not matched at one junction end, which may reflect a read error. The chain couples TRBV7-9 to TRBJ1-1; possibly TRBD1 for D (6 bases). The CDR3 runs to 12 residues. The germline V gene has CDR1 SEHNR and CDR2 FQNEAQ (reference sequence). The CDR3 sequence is CSSSFTGTEAFF. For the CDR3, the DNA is TGTTCCAGCAGCTTTACAGGGACTGAAGCTTTCTTT.

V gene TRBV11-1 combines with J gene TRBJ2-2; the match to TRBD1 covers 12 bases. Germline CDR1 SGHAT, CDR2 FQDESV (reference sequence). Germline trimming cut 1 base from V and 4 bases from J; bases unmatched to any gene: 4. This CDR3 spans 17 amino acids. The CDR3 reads CASSLGDRGRGTGELFF. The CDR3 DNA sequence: TGTGCCAGCAGCTTAGGGGACAGGGGGCGCGGCACCGGGGAGCTGTTTTTT.

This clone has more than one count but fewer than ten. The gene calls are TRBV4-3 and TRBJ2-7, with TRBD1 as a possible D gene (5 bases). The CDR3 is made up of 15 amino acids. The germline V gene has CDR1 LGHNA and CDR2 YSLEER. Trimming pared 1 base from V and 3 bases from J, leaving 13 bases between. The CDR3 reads CASSQASTDIYEQYF. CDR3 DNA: TGCGCCAGCAGCCAAGCTTCGACGGACATCTACGAGCAGTACTTC.